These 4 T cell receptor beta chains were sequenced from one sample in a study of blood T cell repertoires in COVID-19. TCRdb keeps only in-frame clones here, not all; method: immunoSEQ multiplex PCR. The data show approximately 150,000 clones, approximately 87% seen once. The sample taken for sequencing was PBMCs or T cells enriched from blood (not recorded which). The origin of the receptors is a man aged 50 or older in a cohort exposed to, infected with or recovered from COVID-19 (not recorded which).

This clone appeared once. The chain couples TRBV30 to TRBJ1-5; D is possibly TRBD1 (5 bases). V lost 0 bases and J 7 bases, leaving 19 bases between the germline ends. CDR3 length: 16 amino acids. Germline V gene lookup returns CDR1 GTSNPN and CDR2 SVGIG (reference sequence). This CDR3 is CAWSVNRGSGEQPQHF. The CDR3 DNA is TGTGCCTGGAGTGTAAATAGAGGCTCGGGGGAACAGCCCCAGCATTTT.

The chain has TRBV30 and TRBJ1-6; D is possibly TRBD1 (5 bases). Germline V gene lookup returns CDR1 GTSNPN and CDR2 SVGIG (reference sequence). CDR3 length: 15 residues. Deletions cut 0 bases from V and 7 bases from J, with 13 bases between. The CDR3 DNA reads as TGTGCCTGGAGTGTAGAAGCCGGGGGGAATTCACCCCTCCACTTT. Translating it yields CAWSVEAGGNSPLHF.

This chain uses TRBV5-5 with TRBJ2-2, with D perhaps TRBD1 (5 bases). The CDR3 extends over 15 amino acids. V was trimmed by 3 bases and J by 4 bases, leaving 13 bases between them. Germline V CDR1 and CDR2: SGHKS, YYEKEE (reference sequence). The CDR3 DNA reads TGTGCCAGCAGCTGGGAAGGGGTCGGCACCGGGGAGCTGTTTTTT. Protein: CASSWEGVGTGELFF.

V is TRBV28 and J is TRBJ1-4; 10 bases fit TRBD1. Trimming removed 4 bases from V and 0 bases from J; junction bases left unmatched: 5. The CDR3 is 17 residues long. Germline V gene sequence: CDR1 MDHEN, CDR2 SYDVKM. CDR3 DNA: TGTGCCAGCAGTTCCCAAGGACAGGGGGCAACTAATGAAAAACTGTTTTTT. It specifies CASSSQGQGATNEKLFF.